This TCR beta chain stems from a study of blood T cell repertoires in COVID-19. Overall study context: The United States, Italy and Spain were the sources of the acute and convalescent COVID-19 samples.

The germline V gene encodes CDR1 SGHKS and CDR2 YYEKEE (reference sequence). J gave up 3 bases and V 6 bases, and 8 bases lay outside the gene matches. This CDR3 contains 14 residues. Original data processing: Nucleated cell number was recorded as an estimate derived from reference gene primer amplification. TCRdb's table, derived via immunoSEQ multiplex PCR, lists solely in-frame clones and lacks some. The V and J calls and clone size were taken over from that table, and D and trimming were inferred from the DNA. The data show tens of thousands of clones, 76% seen once. The sequence was collected from a woman between 45 and 65 years old with active or convalescent COVID-19. The sample taken for sequencing was peripheral blood. The chain carries TRBV5-5 and TRBJ1-2; 7 nucleotides align to TRBD1. This CDR3 reads CASKTGVKDYGYTF. The CDR3, as DNA: TGTGCCAGCAAAACAGGGGTAAAGGACTATGGCTACACCTTC.